A selection of T cell receptor beta chains follows, all from one sample in a study of blood T cell repertoires in COVID-19. Libraries were prepared by immunoSEQ multiplex PCR; TCRdb keeps only in-frame clonotypes and omits some of them. Here the sample spans 100,000 to 120,000 clones, more than 80% being singletons. Sequences were obtained from peripheral blood. These receptors came from a woman aged 40 to 49 with acute or convalescent COVID-19. Both conserved end residues are part of each CDR3. A D gene is named only where the DNA matches it firmly. A clone size is listed for some rows: how often the clone was seen (once, few, many), or a class if it is expanded.

v_gene	d_gene	abundance	j_gene	CDR3aa	CDR3nt
TRBV7-8	TRBD2	.	TRBJ2-2	CASSLRIRGGAGTGELFF	TGTGCCAGCAGCTTAAGGATTCGCGGGGGGGCGGGCACCGGGGAGCTGTTTTTT
TRBV4-2	TRBD1	.	TRBJ1-1	CASSQRTGEVSEAFF	TGTGCCAGCAGCCAAAGGACAGGGGAGGTATCTGAAGCTTTCTTT
TRBV20-1	.	.	TRBJ1-2	CSASRHRESSYTF	TGCAGTGCTAGTCGCCACAGGGAATCAAGCTACACCTTC
TRBV19	.	.	TRBJ2-7	CASSRGGGDSYEQYF	TGTGCCAGTAGTAGGGGCGGGGGCGACTCCTACGAGCAGTACTTC
TRBV10-1	.	.	TRBJ2-7	CASTDPRVASYEQYF	TGCGCCAGCACCGATCCACGGGTCGCGAGCTACGAGCAGTACTTC
TRBV19	TRBD2	.	TRBJ2-4	CASSIGTSGLELAKNIQYF	TGTGCCAGTAGTATAGGGACTAGCGGTTTAGAATTAGCCAAAAACATTCAGTACTTC
TRBV4-2	.	.	TRBJ1-2	CASSQDSGGNYGYTF	TGTGCCAGCAGCCAAGATTCCGGGGGGAACTATGGCTACACCTTC
TRBV19	.	.	TRBJ2-3	CASRDIGGNTDTQYF	TGTGCCAGTAGAGATATCGGGGGTAACACAGATACGCAGTATTTT
TRBV19	.	few	TRBJ1-1	CASSSRAAWDTEAFF	TGTGCCAGTAGCTCGAGGGCCGCATGGGACACTGAAGCTTTCTTT
TRBV10-3	.	.	TRBJ2-7	CAALRDTTYEQYF	TGTGCCGCCCTCCGGGACACGACCTACGAGCAGTACTTC
TRBV20-1	.	.	TRBJ2-1	CSASSYNEQFF	TGCAGTGCTAGCTCTTACAATGAGCAGTTCTTC
TRBV6-5	TRBD1	.	TRBJ2-7	CASSWGTGYEQYF	TGTGCCAGCAGTTGGGGGACAGGGTACGAGCAGTACTTC
TRBV7-6	.	.	TRBJ1-5	CASSLGSQGGDQPQHF	TGTGCCAGCAGCTTAGGGTCGCAGGGTGGTGATCAGCCCCAGCATTTT
TRBV7-3	.	.	TRBJ1-2	CASSRGLNYGYTF	TGTGCCAGCAGCCGAGGTCTTAACTATGGCTACACCTTC
TRBV19	.	.	TRBJ2-1	CASKPSMSYNEQFF	TGTGCCAGTAAGCCTAGTATGTCCTACAATGAGCAGTTCTTC
TRBV14	.	.	TRBJ2-1	CASSQDASIMSVVPYNEQFF	TGTGCCAGCAGCCAAGATGCTAGTATTATGAGTGTGGTGCCCTACAATGAGCAGTTCTTC
TRBV21-1	.	.	TRBJ2-3	CASSKGPSGPTDTQYF	TGTGCCAGCAGCAAGGGTCCTAGCGGGCCCACAGATACGCAGTATTTT